The 30 T cell receptor beta chains reported below all come from one sample, sequenced in a study of pediatric ulcerative colitis. Produced via immunoSEQ multiplex PCR; TCRdb's table is partial and in-frame only. The sample holds 50,000 to 65,000 clones, about 90% seen once. Sample: blood. The source of these receptors is a boy younger than 18 with severe ulcerative colitis.

The chain joins TRBV6-5 to TRBJ1-1, with TRBD1 matching 9 bases. The CDR3 covers 14 residues. Germline CDR1 MNHEY, CDR2 SVGAGI. V lost 6 bases, J lost 1 base, and 3 bases stayed unmatched. CDR3 residues: CASRPGQGNTEAFF. CDR3 DNA sequence: TGTGCCAGCAGGCCGGGACAGGGGAACACTGAAGCTTTCTTT.

The chain couples TRBV7-2 to TRBJ2-5; D might be TRBD2 (6 bases). This CDR3 is built from 15 residues. Looked up from germline, CDR1 is SGHTA and CDR2 is FQGNSA. Trimming cost V 5 bases and J 2 bases, with 15 bases left between them. The CDR3: CASSRQTSFQETQYF. The CDR3 DNA is TGTGCCAGCAGCCGCCAAACTAGCTTTCAAGAGACCCAGTACTTC.

The chain uses TRBV29-1 and TRBJ2-1; the D is unclear. V lost 7 bases and J lost 9, with 19 bases in between. The CDR3 contains 13 residues. Looked up from germline, CDR1 is SQVTM and CDR2 is ANQGSEA. CDR3 DNA: TGCAGCGGATCCCCCGCCGTTAACAGTGAGCAGTTCTTC. This translates into CSGSPAVNSEQFF.

CDR3 loop: CSVEEPWQGREETQYF. For the CDR3, the DNA is TGCAGCGTTGAAGAACCCTGGCAGGGGAGGGAAGAGACCCAGTACTTC. The chain is built from TRBV29-1 and TRBJ2-5; weak D call: TRBD2 (7 bases). Germline loops: CDR1 SQVTM, CDR2 ANQGSEA. V shed 0 bases and J shed 3 bases, with 17 bases lying between them. The length of the CDR3 is 16 residues.

This clone was seen a few times. The rearrangement joins TRBV11-3 to TRBJ2-7; 7 bases are a match to TRBD1. Germline V gives CDR1 SGHNT, CDR2 YENEEA. The junction had 7 bases not matched to a gene; V was cut back by 5 bases and J by 0 bases. The CDR3 is 15 residues long. This CDR3 reads CASSANRGPSYEQYF. The CDR3, as DNA: TGTGCCAGCAGCGCCAACAGGGGACCCTCCTACGAGCAGTACTTC.

This clone has just a few counts. This chain uses TRBV9 with TRBJ2-1, with no clear D. Looked up from germline, CDR1 is SGDLS and CDR2 is YYNGEE. V gave up 2 bases and J gave up 6 bases, with 0 bases separating them. This CDR3 is 10 amino acids long. The CDR3 DNA reads as TGTGCCAGCAGCGTCAATGAGCAGTTCTTC. Translated, it gives CASSVNEQFF.

The chain couples TRBV27 to TRBJ2-3; the D is unclear. The CDR3 spans 15 residues. CDR1 is MNHEY and CDR2 is SMNVEV in the germline V gene (reference sequence). The V gene lost 6 bases and the J gene lost 3 bases, with 16 bases spanning the gap. The CDR3 DNA reads as TGTGCCAGCAGCGAAAGGATTTTTCGTACAGATACGCAGTATTTT. This codes for CASSERIFRTDTQYF.

The rearrangement links TRBV27 to TRBJ2-7; 8 nucleotides agree with TRBD1. The CDR3 totals 17 residues. The germline V gene encodes CDR1 MNHEY and CDR2 SMNVEV (reference sequence). After removal of 5 bases from V and 2 bases from J, the junction contained 14 bases not matched to a gene. The CDR3 DNA follows: TGTGCCAGCAGTCCTCCTCCGGGACAGGCGATTCCCTACGAGCAGTACTTC. Amino acid sequence: CASSPPPGQAIPYEQYF.

The chain links TRBV27 to TRBJ2-3; 9 bases agree with TRBD2. The germline V gene has CDR1 MNHEY and CDR2 SMNVEV (reference sequence). CDR3 length: 16 residues. The ends lost 1 base at V and 3 bases at J; junction bases unmatched: 5. CDR3 residues: CASSLLLAGPTDTQYF. In nucleotides, the CDR3 is TGTGCCAGCAGTTTATTGCTAGCGGGGCCAACAGATACGCAGTATTTT.

The rearrangement joins TRBV6-5 to TRBJ2-1; D gene ambiguous. Looked up from germline, CDR1 is MNHEY and CDR2 is SVGAGI. This CDR3 has 13 amino acids. The CDR3 bases are TGTGCGGCGAGGACCCCCACCTACAATGAGCAGTTCTTC. Translated: CAARTPTYNEQFF.

The gene calls are TRBV7-6 and TRBJ2-1; possibly TRBD2 for D (6 bases). The CDR3 extends over 12 amino acids. Germline V gives CDR1 SGHVS, CDR2 FNYEAQ. The V and J ends lost 5 bases and 10 bases respectively, with 12 bases between them. In DNA form, the CDR3 reads TGTGCCAGCAGCAAAGCAAGCGGGGAGCAGTTCTTC. It specifies CASSKASGEQFF. The whole variable domain, remainder taken from reference TRBV7-6 and TRBJ2-1, is GAGVSQSPRYKVTKRGQDVALRCDPISGHVSLYWYRQALGQGPEFLTYFNYEAQQDKSGLPNDRFSAERPEGSISTLTIQRTEQRDSAMYRCASSKASGEQFFGPGTRLTVL.

The V gene is TRBV5-8, the J gene TRBJ2-3, with TRBD2 identical over 11 bases. CDR3 length: 17 residues. CDR1 and CDR2 (germline): SGHTS, YDEGEE. V shed 1 base, J shed 2 bases, and the junction held 6 bases outside the gene matches. In DNA form, the CDR3 reads TGTGCCAGCAGCTTGACGGTAGCGGGAGGGGACACAGATACGCAGTATTTT. Translated: CASSLTVAGGDTDTQYF.

The chain has TRBV15 and TRBJ2-3; TRBD2 matches at 13 bases. Germline CDR1 reads LNHNV; CDR2 reads YYDKDF (reference sequence). The CDR3 is 20 amino acids. J gave up 5 bases and V 0 bases, and 14 bases lay outside the gene matches. The CDR3 protein is CATSRDSGVQLAGGQDTQYF. The CDR3 DNA is TGTGCCACCAGCAGAGATTCAGGCGTCCAACTAGCGGGAGGGCAAGATACGCAGTATTTT. The full variable domain, its missing parts supplied by reference TRBV15 and TRBJ2-3, is DAMVIQNPRYQVTQFGKPVTLSCSQTLNHNVMYWYQQKSSQAPKLLFHYYDKDFNNEADTPDNFQSRRPNTSFCFLDIRSPGLGDTAMYLCATSRDSGVQLAGGQDTQYFGPGTRLTVL.

A few counts support this clone. The CDR3 protein is CASSLAGYGYTF. DNA for the CDR3: TGTGCCAGCAGTTTAGCAGGGTATGGCTACACCTTC. V usage is TRBV28 and J usage is TRBJ1-2, with D possibly matching TRBD1 (5 bases). In germline, CDR1 is MDHEN, CDR2 SYDVKM. V dropped 2 bases and J dropped 5 bases, with 6 bases sitting between them. The CDR3 spans 12 residues.

The gene calls are TRBV6-5 and TRBJ1-1; D might be TRBD1 (5 bases). Trimming pared 2 bases from V and 3 bases from J, leaving 13 bases between. Looked up from germline, CDR1 is MNHEY and CDR2 is SVGAGI. The CDR3 contains 15 residues. The chain's CDR3 is CASSYGGTVDTEAFF. DNA for the CDR3: TGTGCCAGCAGTTACGGGGGGACCGTGGACACTGAAGCTTTCTTT.

The chain combines TRBV11-3 with TRBJ2-7; no firm D call. The CDR3 totals 13 residues. Between the trimmed V and J ends, which lost 2 bases and 6 bases, there was a span of 11 bases. Germline values: CDR1 SGHNT, CDR2 YENEEA. This CDR3 is CASSLYPALEQYF. The CDR3 DNA follows: TGTGCCAGCAGCTTATATCCCGCACTCGAGCAGTACTTC.

This clone was picked up one time. This sequence joins TRBV30 and TRBJ1-1; 7 bases are a match to TRBD1. Germline assignment: CDR1 GTSNPN and CDR2 SVGIG (reference sequence). The length of the CDR3 is 11 residues. CDR3 in amino acids: CVLQGVTEAFF. The CDR3 bases are TGTGTCCTTCAGGGGGTCACTGAAGCTTTCTTT.

The chain has TRBV27 and TRBJ2-1; TRBD2 matches at 11 bases. Losses at the gene ends were 4 bases for V and 6 bases for J; bases not matched to a gene: 8. Germline V gene sequence: CDR1 MNHEY, CDR2 SMNVEV (reference sequence). The CDR3 is made up of 16 amino acids. CDR3 DNA: TGTGCCAGCAGTTCGAGATCCGGACTAGCGGGCAATGAGCAGTTCTTC. Its translation is CASSSRSGLAGNEQFF.

This rearrangement joins TRBV7-4 to TRBJ2-1; 10 bases fit TRBD2. Germline lookup yields CDR1 SGHVT and CDR2 SQSDAQ. The CDR3 is made up of 17 amino acids. V shed 6 bases and J 3 bases; nucleotides not matched to a gene: 11. The CDR3 sequence: CASSPEPSGSLYNEQFF. CDR3 nucleotides: TGTGCCAGCAGTCCTGAACCTAGCGGGAGTCTCTACAATGAGCAGTTCTTC.

The chain recombines TRBV11-2 with TRBJ2-2; no clear D. The germline V and J ends were trimmed by 6 bases and 13 bases, with 27 bases remaining between them. Germline CDR1 and CDR2: SGHAT and FQNNGV. This CDR3 spans 16 amino acids. The CDR3 nucleotides read TGTGCCAGCAGTCCCCACCCAGGCCTCTCCGGCCAACGGCTGTTTTTT. Encoded protein: CASSPHPGLSGQRLFF. Complete variable domain (other parts from reference TRBV11-2 and TRBJ2-2): EAGVAQSPRYKIIEKRQSVAFWCNPISGHATLYWYQQILGQGPKLLIQFQNNGVVDDSQLPKDRFSAERLKGVDSTLKIQPAKLEDSAVYLCASSPHPGLSGQRLFFGEGSRLTVL.

V is TRBV27 and J is TRBJ1-2; TRBD1 is a possible D gene (6 bases). Germline CDR1 and CDR2: MNHEY and SMNVEV (reference sequence). Between the trimmed V and J ends, which lost 4 bases and 3 bases, there was a span of 15 bases. This CDR3 contains 15 residues. This CDR3 reads CASSSTGRHDYGYTF. The CDR3 coding sequence is TGTGCCAGCAGTTCAACAGGGAGGCACGACTATGGCTACACCTTC.

This rearrangement joins TRBV19 to TRBJ2-7; D is unclear. The length of the CDR3 is 12 residues. Germline V gene sequence: CDR1 LNHDA, CDR2 SQIVND (reference sequence). Between the trimmed V and J ends, which lost 2 bases and 4 bases, there was a span of 6 bases. The CDR3, as DNA: TGTGCCAGTAGTATAAACGGGTACGAGCAGTACTTC. This translates into CASSINGYEQYF. Using reference TRBV19 and TRBJ2-7 for the parts outside the CDR3, the full variable domain is DGGITQSPKYLFRKEGQNVTLSCEQNLNHDAMYWYRQDPGQGLRLIYYSQIVNDFQKGDIAEGYSVSREKKESFPLTVTSAQKNPTAFYLCASSINGYEQYFGPGTRLTVT.

The V call is TRBV18, the J call TRBJ2-2; tentatively, D is TRBD1 or TRBD2 (5 bases each). Looked up from germline, CDR1 is KGHSH and CDR2 is LQKENI. This CDR3 comprises 17 residues. Trimming took off 0 bases at V and 1 base at J, with 12 bases between the two ends. CDR3 nucleotide sequence: TGTGCCAGCTCACCACCAGCAGGGAGTATGAACACCGGGGAGCTGTTTTTT. Translation: CASSPPAGSMNTGELFF. The full variable domain, its missing parts supplied by reference TRBV18 and TRBJ2-2, is NAGVMQNPRHLVRRRGQEARLRCSPMKGHSHVYWYRQLPEEGLKFMVYLQKENIIDESGMPKERFSAEFPKEGPSILRIQQVVRGDSAAYFCASSPPAGSMNTGELFFGEGSRLTVL.

The sample holds a few counts of this clone. J is TRBJ1-2 and V is TRBV7-9; maybe TRBD1 (5 bases). Trimming cost V 1 base and J 6 bases, with 9 bases left between them. Germline assignment: CDR1 SEHNR and CDR2 FQNEAQ (reference sequence). The CDR3 runs to 13 residues. DNA for the CDR3: TGTGCCAGCAGCTTAGGAGGGGCTCATGGCTACACCTTC. Its protein is CASSLGGAHGYTF.

The chain carries TRBV5-1 and TRBJ2-1; 8 positions match TRBD2. The CDR3 covers 15 residues. Germline lookup yields CDR1 SGHRS and CDR2 YFSETQ. The V gene end was trimmed by 6 bases and the J gene end by 0 bases; junction bases not matched to a gene: 5. The CDR3 DNA reads as TGCGCCAGCACCGGGAGGGCCCTCTCCTACAATGAGCAGTTCTTC. It translates to CASTGRALSYNEQFF.

The J gene is TRBJ2-5, the V gene TRBV5-8, with D unresolved. This CDR3 contains 14 residues. CDR1 SGHTS and CDR2 YDEGEE come from the germline V gene. V was shortened by 0 bases and J by 5 bases, with 11 bases between the two germline ends. The CDR3, as DNA: TGTGCCAGCAGCTTGGAGCCGGCCGAGGAGACCCAGTACTTC. Amino acids: CASSLEPAEETQYF.

This sequence joins TRBV29-1 and TRBJ1-2, with D unclear. The CDR3 sequence is 16 residues long. The V gene lost 3 bases and the J gene lost 4 bases, with 21 bases spanning the gap. Germline CDR1 reads SQVTM; CDR2 reads ANQGSEA. CDR3 amino acids: CSVEGLDEMGFYGYTF. CDR3 bases: TGCAGCGTTGAGGGGTTGGACGAAATGGGGTTCTATGGCTACACCTTC.

The J gene is TRBJ2-5, the V gene TRBV15; no reliable D call. The CDR3 is 13 amino acids. Germline assignment: CDR1 LNHNV and CDR2 YYDKDF (reference sequence). The V end was cut by 3 bases, the J end by 2 bases, with 7 bases between. CDR3 residues: CATSRGRQETQYF. CDR3 in DNA: TGTGCCACCAGCAGGGGAAGACAAGAGACCCAGTACTTC.

Of note for this clone: The same CDR3 also results from other DNA sequences found in this sample. This chain joins TRBV7-9 and TRBJ1-1, with a possible D match to TRBD1 (5 bases). Germline V gene data show CDR1 as SEHNR and CDR2 as FQNEAQ (reference sequence). Deletions cut 1 base from V and 11 bases from J, with 8 bases between. The CDR3 sequence is 11 residues long. The chain's CDR3 is CASSLEGEAFF. CDR3 in DNA: TGTGCCAGCAGCTTAGAAGGGGAGGCTTTCTTT. Based on the CDR3 plus reference TRBV7-9 and TRBJ1-1, the full variable domain is DTGVSQNPRHKITKRGQNVTFRCDPISEHNRLYWYRQTLGQGPEFLTYFQNEAQLEKSRLLSDRFSAERPKGSFSTLEIQRTEQGDSAMYLCASSLEGEAFFGQGTRLTVV.

The chain uses TRBV5-4 and TRBJ2-1; maybe TRBD1 (6 bases). The germline V gene has CDR1 SGHNT and CDR2 YYREEE (reference sequence). This CDR3 region has 17 residues. Trimming cost V 4 bases and J 0 bases, with 17 bases left between them. Here the CDR3 reads CASSQSDRTNSYNEQFF. CDR3 nucleotides: TGTGCCAGCAGCCAATCGGACAGAACAAACTCCTACAATGAGCAGTTCTTC.